The rows below give T cell receptor beta chains drawn from one sample of a study of T-cell reconstitution after alpha-beta-depleted transplantation in children. TCRdb called the PCR reads again in MiXCR, with one record for every CDR3 protein. This sample carries about 230,000 distinct CDR3 sequences, approximately 9% of them seen once, and the ten largest clones take approximately 5.9%. The sample consisted of PBMCs from the stem cell graft donor, taken from the stem cell graft. All receptors come from a human donor who donated a stem cell graft to a child with acute lymphoblastic leukemia. CDR3s include the opening cysteine and the closing phenylalanine or tryptophan. A D gene is named only where the DNA matches it firmly. For some rows the clone size is stated as once, few or many, or as a class when expanded; others skip it.

V: TRBV3-1
size: NA
J: TRBJ2-5
D: TRBD2
CDR3: CASSQGVAGRTETQYF
DNA: TGTGCCAGCAGCCAAGGGGTAGCGGGCCGAACAGAGACCCAGTACTTC

V: TRBV10-2
size: NA
J: TRBJ1-3
D: NA
CDR3: CASCQSREAGNTIYF
DNA: TGCGCCAGCTGCCAGAGCAGGGAGGCTGGAAACACCATATATTTT

V: TRBV27
size: many
J: TRBJ1-2
D: TRBD1
CDR3: CASSRAGQGYGYTF
DNA: TGTGCCAGCAGTCGAGCGGGACAGGGTTATGGCTACACCTTC

V: TRBV28
size: NA
J: TRBJ2-3
D: NA
CDR3: CASSLGAGVGGTDTQYF
DNA: TGTGCCAGCAGTTTAGGAGCCGGGGTGGGGGGCACAGATACGCAGTATTTT

V: TRBV6-5
size: many
J: TRBJ1-1
D: NA
CDR3: CASSYRSRAIIEAFF
DNA: TGTGCCAGCAGTTACCGGTCCAGGGCGATCATTGAAGCTTTCTTT

V: TRBV5-4
size: NA
J: TRBJ2-5
D: NA
CDR3: CASSPLTSTETQYF
DNA: TGTGCCAGCAGCCCGCTGACTAGTACAGAGACCCAGTACTTC

V: TRBV6-5
size: many
J: TRBJ1-2
D: TRBD1
CDR3: CASSYRGQGVNYGYTF
DNA: TGTGCCAGCAGTTACAGGGGGCAGGGCGTTAACTATGGCTACACCTTC

V: TRBV7-9
size: NA
J: TRBJ1-2
D: TRBD1
CDR3: CASSHRTGANYGYTF
DNA: TGTGCCAGCAGCCATAGGACAGGGGCTAACTATGGCTACACCTTC

V: TRBV10-2
size: NA
J: TRBJ2-7
D: TRBD2
CDR3: CASSESQRGVLPPSHYLF
DNA: TGCGCCAGCAGTGAGTCGCAGCGGGGGGTTCTTCCTCCCTCCCACTACTTGTTC

V: TRBV30
size: NA
J: TRBJ2-7
D: TRBD2
CDR3: CAWNERGLSYEQYF
DNA: TGTGCCTGGAACGAGCGGGGTCTGTCCTACGAGCAGTACTTC

V: TRBV7-7
size: NA
J: TRBJ1-4
D: TRBD1
CDR3: CASSFGTGAFEKLFF
DNA: TGTGCCAGCAGCTTTGGGACAGGGGCTTTCGAAAAACTGTTTTTT

V: TRBV7-9
size: few
J: TRBJ1-1
D: NA
CDR3: CASSLALRDTEAFF
DNA: TGTGCCAGCAGCTTAGCGCTAAGAGACACTGAAGCTTTCTTT

V: TRBV7-9
size: many
J: TRBJ2-7
D: NA
CDR3: CASSPLGLARSYEQYF
DNA: TGTGCCAGCAGTCCTTTGGGCCTCGCCCGATCCTACGAGCAGTACTTC

V: TRBV6-5
size: many
J: TRBJ2-7
D: NA
CDR3: CASSYAGIGYEQYF
DNA: TGTGCCAGCAGTTACGCAGGTATTGGTTACGAGCAGTACTTC

V: TRBV5-1
size: few
J: TRBJ2-2
D: TRBD1
CDR3: CASSLAGQGISGELFF
DNA: TGCGCCAGCAGCTTGGCGGGACAGGGGATTTCCGGGGAGCTGTTTTTT

V: TRBV12-3/TRBV12-4
size: NA
J: TRBJ2-3
D: NA
CDR3: CASSFFRLTDTQYF
DNA: TGTGCCAGCAGTTTTTTCAGACTCACAGATACGCAGTATTTT

V: TRBV7-9
size: NA
J: TRBJ2-1
D: NA
CDR3: CASSDRGGFYVDNEQFF
DNA: TGTGCCAGCAGCGACCGGGGTGGGTTTTATGTAGACAATGAGCAGTTCTTC